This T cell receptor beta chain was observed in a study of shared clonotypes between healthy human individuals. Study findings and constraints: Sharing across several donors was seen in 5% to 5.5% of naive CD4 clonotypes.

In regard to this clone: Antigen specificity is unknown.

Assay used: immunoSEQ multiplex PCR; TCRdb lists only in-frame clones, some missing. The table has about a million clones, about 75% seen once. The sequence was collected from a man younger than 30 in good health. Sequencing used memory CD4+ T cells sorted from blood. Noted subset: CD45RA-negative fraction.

The DNA of the CDR3 is TGTGCCAGCAGTGGCCGGACTAGGGTCGCTACCAATGAGCAGTTCTTC. It translates to CASSGRTRVATNEQFF. The V gene is TRBV27, the J gene TRBJ2-1; TRBD2 matches 7 bases. The CDR3 runs 16 residues. Germline CDR1 is MNHEY and CDR2 is SMNVEV (reference sequence). Trimming cost V 5 bases and J 6 bases; bases outside gene matches: 13.